A selection of T cell receptor beta chains follows, all from one sample in a study of T-cell memory formation after mild COVID-19. MiXCR, run by TCRdb on the 5' RACE reads, gives a single entry per CDR3 protein. The data contain fewer than 350,000 distinct CDR3 sequences, 8% to 9% of them singletons. The specimen sequenced was PBMCs or a T cell subset sorted from them (not recorded which). All receptors derive from a man aged 18 to 35 who had mild COVID-19 (a few samples of this study predate the infection). Cell type and time point are not known. Both conserved end residues are trimmed from each CDR3. The order of the fields is D gene, V gene, CDR3 protein. D genes are given only for firm matches.

>TRBD2|TRBV7-9
ASSQTSGDNEQF
>TRBD2|TRBV12-3/TRBV12-4
ASSPVGAGRHLLNNTGELF
>TRBD2|TRBV4-1
ASSPRSSGTAYEQY
>TRBD2|TRBV7-9
ASSSLAELQETQY
>NA|TRBV6-5
ASRPGGRYSPLH
>NA|TRBV9
ASRQTGVSTDTQY
>TRBD1|TRBV5-1
ASSQGTGAGNNSPLH
>NA|TRBV29-1
SAAGDVETGELF
>NA|TRBV10-3
AISEGPTDTQY
>NA|TRBV12-3/TRBV12-4
ASSRDPPGYEQY
>TRBD1|TRBV7-2
ASSETGVGYT
>TRBD2|TRBV4-1
ASSQDLQAGGLETQY
>NA|TRBV4-1
ASSPGDYNEQF
>NA|TRBV6-5
ASSYGSSGNTIY
>NA|TRBV23-1
ASSHTTSLGEQF
>NA|TRBV5-1
ASSSATFQEDKQF
>NA|TRBV5-1
ASHSVSGDTIY
>NA|TRBV11-2
ASSFAEGGRPY
>NA|TRBV4-1
ASSQEQPTDTQY